Listed below are T cell receptor beta chains from one sample, sequenced in a study of regulatory T cells in long-lasting Graves disease. TCRdb analysed the multiplex PCR reads with MiXCR anew, one entry per CDR3 protein. The sample holds 350,000 to 500,000 distinct CDR3 sequences, less than 15% seen once. The same sample was also used in a study of T cells in Graves' hyperthyroidism and ophthalmopathy.

The specimen was peripheral blood mononuclear cells (PBMCs), collected at new diagnosis, from a patient treated with antithyroid drugs. These receptor sequences come from a woman in her forties or fifties with Graves disease. The CDR3 runs from the conserved cysteine through the conserved F or W. A D gene is named only where the DNA matches it firmly. Not every row has a clone size; where given, it reads once, few, many or a size class.

v_call	clone_size	j_call	d_call	cdr3_nt	cdr3_aa
TRBV6-1	many	TRBJ2-7	TRBD2	TGTGCCGTGGGACTAGCGGGAGGTAGATCGGGAGAGCAGTACTTC	CAVGLAGGRSGEQYF
TRBV7-3	many	TRBJ2-1	-	TGTGCCAGCAGCTTAAGTGCGCAGGGATCCTACAATGAGCAGTTCTTC	CASSLSAQGSYNEQFF
TRBV5-1	-	TRBJ1-1	-	TGCGCCAGCAGGGTTCAGATAATGAACACTGAAGCTTTCTTT	CASRVQIMNTEAFF
TRBV28	many	TRBJ1-1	-	TGTGCCAGCAACGGGGCCGGGACTGAAGCTTTCTTT	CASNGAGTEAFF
TRBV9	-	TRBJ2-6	-	TGTGCCAGCAGCATCCAGAGGTGGAGGGGGACGGCCGGGGCCAACGTCCTGACTTTC	CASSIQRWRGTAGANVLTF
TRBV20-1	many	TRBJ2-5	TRBD1	TGCAGTGCTAGAGATTGGGGGACAGGGTCAGAAGAGACCCAGTACTTC	CSARDWGTGSEETQYF
TRBV5-4	-	TRBJ1-1	TRBD1	TGTGCCAACAGCCCCGGGACAGGGGGGCCCATGAACACTGAAGCTTTCTTT	CANSPGTGGPMNTEAFF
TRBV6-1	many	TRBJ2-7	-	TGTGCCAGCAGTACCAAGGGAAGGCCCTACGAGCAGTACTTC	CASSTKGRPYEQYF
TRBV11-2	few	TRBJ2-3	-	TGTGCCAGCAGCTTAGCGGGGAGAGAAGATACGCAGTATTTT	CASSLAGREDTQYF
TRBV24-1	few	TRBJ2-5	-	TGTGCCACCAGTGCGGCGGAGACCCAGCACTTC	CATSAAETQHF
TRBV7-9	-	TRBJ2-1	-	TGTGCCAGCAGCTTAATGACAGCAAATGAGCAGTTCTTC	CASSLMTANEQFF